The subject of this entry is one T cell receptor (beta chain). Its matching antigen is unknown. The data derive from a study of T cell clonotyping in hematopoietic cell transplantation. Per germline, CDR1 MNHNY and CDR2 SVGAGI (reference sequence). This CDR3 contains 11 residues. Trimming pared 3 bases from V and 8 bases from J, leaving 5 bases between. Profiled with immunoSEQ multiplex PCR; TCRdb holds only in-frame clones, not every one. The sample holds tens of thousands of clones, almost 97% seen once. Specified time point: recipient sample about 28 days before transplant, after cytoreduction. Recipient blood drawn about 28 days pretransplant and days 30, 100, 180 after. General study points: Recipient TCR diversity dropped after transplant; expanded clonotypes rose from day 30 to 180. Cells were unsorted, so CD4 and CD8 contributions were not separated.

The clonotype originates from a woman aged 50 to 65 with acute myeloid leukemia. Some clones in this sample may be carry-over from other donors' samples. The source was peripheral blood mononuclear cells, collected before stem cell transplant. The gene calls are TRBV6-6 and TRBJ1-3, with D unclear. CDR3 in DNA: TGTGCCAGCAGTTATGGGGACACCATATATTTT. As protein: CASSYGDTIYF.